These 6 T cell receptor beta chains came from one sample sequenced in a study of early T cells in non-severe SARS-CoV-2 infection. TCRdb fed the 5' RACE reads into MiXCR, producing one record per CDR3 protein. This table has about 83,000 distinct CDR3 sequences, roughly an eighth appearing once. The sequencing input was whole blood. These receptors all stem from an adult who was a healthcare worker with PCR-confirmed SARS-CoV-2 infection or an uninfected control (not recorded which).

V gene TRBV7-6 combines with J gene TRBJ1-2, with D unclear. V lost 1 base and J 1 base, leaving 7 bases between the germline ends. Germline values: CDR1 SGHVS, CDR2 FNYEAQ. The CDR3 has 14 residues. The CDR3 protein is CASSLVGDNYGYTF. CDR3 nucleotide sequence: TGTGCCAGCAGCTTAGTTGGGGATAACTATGGCTACACCTTC. Combining the CDR3 with reference TRBV7-6 and TRBJ1-2 gives the whole variable domain GAGVSQSPRYKVTKRGQDVALRCDPISGHVSLYWYRQALGQGPEFLTYFNYEAQQDKSGLPNDRFSAERPEGSISTLTIQRTEQRDSAMYRCASSLVGDNYGYTFGSGTRLTVV.

This clonotype has only a few counts. The chain links TRBV12-3 or TRBV12-4 to TRBJ1-4; 8 nucleotides agree with TRBD1. The CDR3 sequence is 16 residues long. V shed 5 bases and J 3 bases; nucleotides not matched to a gene: 8. CDR3 DNA: TGTGCCAGCAGTCCCGGACAGGGCGGGTCTAATGAAAAACTGTTTTTT. Protein sequence: CASSPGQGGSNEKLFF.

CDR3 protein: CASSPRETGYYNEQFF. DNA for the CDR3: TGTGCCAGCAGTCCAAGAGAGACAGGCTACTACAATGAGCAGTTCTTC. This rearrangement joins TRBV6-4 to TRBJ2-1; D is perhaps TRBD1 (6 bases). CDR3 length: 16 amino acids. Per the germline V gene, CDR1 is MRHNA and CDR2 is SNTAGT. V gave up 5 bases and J gave up 3 bases, with 17 bases separating them.

This chain links TRBV19 with TRBJ1-2; D uncertain. The CDR3 has 14 residues. CDR1 and CDR2 from the germline V gene are LNHDA and SQIVND (reference sequence). The V gene lost 5 bases and the J gene lost 4 bases, with 14 bases spanning the gap. The CDR3 loop reads CASSPGTFSYGYTF. CDR3 DNA sequence: TGTGCCAGTAGTCCCGGTACTTTTTCCTATGGCTACACCTTC.

The chain employs TRBV6-2 or TRBV6-3 and TRBJ1-2; possible D gene TRBD1, 5 bases. V was pared by 4 bases and J by 4 bases, with 22 bases between. The CDR3 loop spans 17 amino acids. Germline V gives CDR1 MNHEY, CDR2 SVGEGT. As DNA, the CDR3 is TGTGCCAGCAGTTCGCGGGGCGCCCAGGGTCGTGTCTATGGCTACACCTTC. Translation gives CASSSRGAQGRVYGYTF.

This chain connects TRBV20-1 to TRBJ2-4; perhaps TRBD2 as D (5 bases). The CDR3 is 14 residues long. Germline CDR1 DFQATT, CDR2 SNEGSKA (reference sequence). Trimming took 3 bases from V and 4 from J, leaving 13 bases between them. CDR3 sequence: CSASSGFLKNIQYF. The CDR3 nucleotides are TGCAGTGCTAGTTCGGGGTTTTTAAAAAACATTCAGTACTTC.